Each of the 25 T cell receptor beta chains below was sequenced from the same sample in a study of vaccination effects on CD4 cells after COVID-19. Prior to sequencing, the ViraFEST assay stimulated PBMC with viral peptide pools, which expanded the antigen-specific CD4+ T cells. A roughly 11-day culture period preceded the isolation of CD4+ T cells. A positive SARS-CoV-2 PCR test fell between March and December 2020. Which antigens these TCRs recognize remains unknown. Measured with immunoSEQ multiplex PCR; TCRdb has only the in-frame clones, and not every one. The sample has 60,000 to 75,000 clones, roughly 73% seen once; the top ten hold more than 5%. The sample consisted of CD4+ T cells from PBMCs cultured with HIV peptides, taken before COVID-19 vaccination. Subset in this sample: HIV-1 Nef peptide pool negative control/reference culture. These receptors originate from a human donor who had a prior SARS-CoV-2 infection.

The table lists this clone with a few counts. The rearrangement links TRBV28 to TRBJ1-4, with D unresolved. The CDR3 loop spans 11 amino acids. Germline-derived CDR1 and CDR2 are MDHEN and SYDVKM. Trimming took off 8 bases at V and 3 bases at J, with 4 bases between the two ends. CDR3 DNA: TGTGCCAGCGGGTCTAATGAAAAACTGTTTTTT. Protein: CASGSNEKLFF.

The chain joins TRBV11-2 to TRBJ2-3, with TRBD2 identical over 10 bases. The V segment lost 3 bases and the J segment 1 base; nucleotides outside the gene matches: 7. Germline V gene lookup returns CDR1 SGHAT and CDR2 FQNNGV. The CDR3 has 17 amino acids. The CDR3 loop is CASSFHLAGDGTDTQYF. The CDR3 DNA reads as TGTGCCAGCAGCTTCCATCTAGCGGGAGACGGCACAGATACGCAGTATTTT.

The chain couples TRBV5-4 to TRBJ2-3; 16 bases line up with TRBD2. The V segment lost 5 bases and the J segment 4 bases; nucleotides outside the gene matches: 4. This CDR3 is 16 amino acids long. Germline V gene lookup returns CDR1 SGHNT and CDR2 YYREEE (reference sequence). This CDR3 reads CASSAGTSGGADTQYF. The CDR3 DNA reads TGTGCCAGCAGTGCCGGGACTAGCGGGGGGGCAGATACGCAGTATTTT.

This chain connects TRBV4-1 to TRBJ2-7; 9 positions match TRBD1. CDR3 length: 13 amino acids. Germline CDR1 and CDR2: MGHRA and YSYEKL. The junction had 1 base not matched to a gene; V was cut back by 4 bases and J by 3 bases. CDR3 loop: CASSRTGDYEQYF. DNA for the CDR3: TGCGCCAGCAGCCGGACAGGGGACTACGAGCAGTACTTC.

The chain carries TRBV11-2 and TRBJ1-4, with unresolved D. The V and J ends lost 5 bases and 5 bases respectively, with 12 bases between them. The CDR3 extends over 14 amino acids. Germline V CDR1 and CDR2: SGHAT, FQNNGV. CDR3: CASSPKGPNEKLFF. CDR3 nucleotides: TGTGCCAGCAGCCCCAAGGGTCCCAATGAAAAACTGTTTTTT.

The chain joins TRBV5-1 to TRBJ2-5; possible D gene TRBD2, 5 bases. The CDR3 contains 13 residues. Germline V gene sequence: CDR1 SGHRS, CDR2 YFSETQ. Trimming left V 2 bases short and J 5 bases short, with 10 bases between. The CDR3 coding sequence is TGCGCCAGCAGCTTTGGCGGGCAGGAGACCCAGTACTTC. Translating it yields CASSFGGQETQYF.

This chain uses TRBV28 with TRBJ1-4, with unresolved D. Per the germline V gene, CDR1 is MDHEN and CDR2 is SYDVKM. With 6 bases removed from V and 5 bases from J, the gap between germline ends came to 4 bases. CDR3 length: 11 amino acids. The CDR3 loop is CASSENEKLFF. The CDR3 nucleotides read TGTGCCAGCAGCGAAAATGAAAAACTGTTTTTT.

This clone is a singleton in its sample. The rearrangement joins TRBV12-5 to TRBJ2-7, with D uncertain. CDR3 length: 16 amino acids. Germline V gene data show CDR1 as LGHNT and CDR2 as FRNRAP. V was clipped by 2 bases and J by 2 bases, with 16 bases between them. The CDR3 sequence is CASGLSGLPAPYEQYF. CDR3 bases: TGTGCTAGTGGTTTGAGTGGTCTCCCCGCCCCCTACGAGCAGTACTTC.

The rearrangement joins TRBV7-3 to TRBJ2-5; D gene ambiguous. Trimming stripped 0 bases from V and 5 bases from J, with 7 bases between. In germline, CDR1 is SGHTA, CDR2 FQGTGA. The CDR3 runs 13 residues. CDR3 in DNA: TGTGCCAGCAGCTTAACGGTCCATGAGACCCAGTACTTC. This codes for CASSLTVHETQYF.

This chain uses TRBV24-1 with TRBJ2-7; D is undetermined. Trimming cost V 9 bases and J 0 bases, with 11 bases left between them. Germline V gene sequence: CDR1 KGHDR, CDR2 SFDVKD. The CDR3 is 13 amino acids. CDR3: CATGDPVSYEQYF. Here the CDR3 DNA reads TGTGCCACCGGAGATCCGGTCTCCTACGAGCAGTACTTC.

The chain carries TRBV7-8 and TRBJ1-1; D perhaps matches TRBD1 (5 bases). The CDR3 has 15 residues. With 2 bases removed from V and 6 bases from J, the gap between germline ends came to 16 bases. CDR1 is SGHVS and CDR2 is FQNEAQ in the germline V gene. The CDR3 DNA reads TGTGCCAGCAGCTTATTCGGGGGAGAGGCGCCTGAAGCTTTCTTT. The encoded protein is CASSLFGGEAPEAFF.

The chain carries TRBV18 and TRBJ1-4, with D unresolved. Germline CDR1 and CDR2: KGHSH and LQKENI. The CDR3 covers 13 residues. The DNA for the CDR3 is TGTGCGAGTGCTCGGCATCTTAATGAAAAACTGTTTTTT. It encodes CASARHLNEKLFF.

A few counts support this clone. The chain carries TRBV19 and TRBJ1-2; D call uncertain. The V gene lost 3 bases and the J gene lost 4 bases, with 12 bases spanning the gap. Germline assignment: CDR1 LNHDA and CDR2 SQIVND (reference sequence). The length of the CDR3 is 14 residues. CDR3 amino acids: CASSIFGRIYGYTF. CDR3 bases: TGTGCCAGTAGTATTTTTGGGCGAATCTATGGCTACACCTTC.

In nucleotides, the CDR3 is TGTGCCAGCAGCTTAGACGGGTCCGGCGGGGAGCTGTTTTTT. It translates to CASSLDGSGGELFF. V and J are TRBV7-2 and TRBJ2-2; D gene uncertain. Deletions cut 1 base from V and 7 bases from J, with 10 bases between. CDR3 length: 14 residues. Germline-derived CDR1 and CDR2 are SGHTA and FQGNSA. Full variable domain (remainder filled in from reference TRBV7-2 and TRBJ2-2): GAGVSQSPSNKVTEKGKDVELRCDPISGHTALYWYRQSLGQGLEFLIYFQGNSAPDKSGLPSDRFSAERTGGSVSTLTIQRTQQEDSAVYLCASSLDGSGGELFFGEGSRLTVL.

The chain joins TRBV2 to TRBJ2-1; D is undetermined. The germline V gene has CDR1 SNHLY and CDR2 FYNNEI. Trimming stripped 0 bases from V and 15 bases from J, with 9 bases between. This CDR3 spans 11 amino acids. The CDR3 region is CASSEAAGLFF. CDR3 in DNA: TGTGCCAGCAGTGAAGCGGCCGGATTGTTCTTC.

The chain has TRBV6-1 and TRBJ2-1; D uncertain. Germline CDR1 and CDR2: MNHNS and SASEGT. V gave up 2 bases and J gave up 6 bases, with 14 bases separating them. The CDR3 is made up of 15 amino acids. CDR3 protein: CASSENWQAPNEQFF. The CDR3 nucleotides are TGTGCCAGCAGTGAAAATTGGCAGGCCCCCAATGAGCAGTTCTTC.

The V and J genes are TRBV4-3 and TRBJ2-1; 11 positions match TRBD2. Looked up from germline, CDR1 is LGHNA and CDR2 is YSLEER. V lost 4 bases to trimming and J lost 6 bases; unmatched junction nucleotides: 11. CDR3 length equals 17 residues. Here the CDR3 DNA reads TGCGCCAGCAGCCCGTACAAAAATAGCGGGAGGGGCAATGAGCAGTTCTTC. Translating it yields CASSPYKNSGRGNEQFF.

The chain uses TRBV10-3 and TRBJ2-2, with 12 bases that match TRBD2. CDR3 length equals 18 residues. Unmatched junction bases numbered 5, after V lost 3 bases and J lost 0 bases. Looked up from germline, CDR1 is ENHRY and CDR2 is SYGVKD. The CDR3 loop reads CAISDGLAGPANTGELFF. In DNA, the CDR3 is TGTGCCATCAGTGACGGACTAGCGGGGCCCGCGAACACCGGGGAGCTGTTTTTT.

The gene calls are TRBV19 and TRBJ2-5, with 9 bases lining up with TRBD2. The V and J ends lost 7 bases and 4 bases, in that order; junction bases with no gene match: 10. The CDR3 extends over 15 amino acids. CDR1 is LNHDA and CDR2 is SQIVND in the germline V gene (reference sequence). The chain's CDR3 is CASTGLAHSGETQYF. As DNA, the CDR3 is TGTGCCAGTACGGGACTAGCCCATAGCGGAGAGACCCAGTACTTC. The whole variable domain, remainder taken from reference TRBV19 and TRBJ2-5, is DGGITQSPKYLFRKEGQNVTLSCEQNLNHDAMYWYRQDPGQGLRLIYYSQIVNDFQKGDIAEGYSVSREKKESFPLTVTSAQKNPTAFYLCASTGLAHSGETQYFGPGTRLLVL.

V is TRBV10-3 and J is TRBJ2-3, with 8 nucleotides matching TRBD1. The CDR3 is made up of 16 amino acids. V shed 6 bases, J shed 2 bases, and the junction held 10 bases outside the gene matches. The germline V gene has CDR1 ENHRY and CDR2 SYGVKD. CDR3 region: CAISEKTGAFTDTQYF. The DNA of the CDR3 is TGTGCCATCAGCGAAAAGACAGGGGCCTTCACAGATACGCAGTATTTT.

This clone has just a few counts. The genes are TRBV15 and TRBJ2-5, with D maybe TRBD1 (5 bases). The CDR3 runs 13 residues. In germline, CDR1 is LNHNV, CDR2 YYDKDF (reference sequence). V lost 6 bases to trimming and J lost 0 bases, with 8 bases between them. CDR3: CATRTGYQETQYF. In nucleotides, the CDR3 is TGTGCCACCAGAACAGGCTACCAAGAGACCCAGTACTTC. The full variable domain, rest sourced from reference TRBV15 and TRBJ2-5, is DAMVIQNPRYQVTQFGKPVTLSCSQTLNHNVMYWYQQKSSQAPKLLFHYYDKDFNNEADTPDNFQSRRPNTSFCFLDIRSPGLGDTAMYLCATRTGYQETQYFGPGTRLLVL.

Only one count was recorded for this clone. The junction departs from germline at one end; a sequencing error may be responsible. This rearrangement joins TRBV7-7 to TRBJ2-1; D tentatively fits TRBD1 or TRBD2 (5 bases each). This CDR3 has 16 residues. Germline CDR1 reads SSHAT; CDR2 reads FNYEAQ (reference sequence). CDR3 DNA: TGTGCTAGCAGCGGCTGGGACGACAGATTCCTACCAAGGCGGGTCTTC. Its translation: CASSGWDDRFLPRRVF.

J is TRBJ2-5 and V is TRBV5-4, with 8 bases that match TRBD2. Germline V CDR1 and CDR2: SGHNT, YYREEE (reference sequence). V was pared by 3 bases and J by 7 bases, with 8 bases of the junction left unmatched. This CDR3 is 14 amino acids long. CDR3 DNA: TGTGCCAGCAGCTCGCAGGGACTAGGTGGGACCCAGTACTTC. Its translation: CASSSQGLGGTQYF.

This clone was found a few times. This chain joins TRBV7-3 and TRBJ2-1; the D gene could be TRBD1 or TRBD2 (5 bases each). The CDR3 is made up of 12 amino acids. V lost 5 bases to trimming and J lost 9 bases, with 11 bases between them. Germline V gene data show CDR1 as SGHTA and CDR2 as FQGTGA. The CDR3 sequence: CASSVWGSEQFF. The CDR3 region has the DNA TGTGCCAGCAGCGTCTGGGGGAGTGAGCAGTTCTTC.

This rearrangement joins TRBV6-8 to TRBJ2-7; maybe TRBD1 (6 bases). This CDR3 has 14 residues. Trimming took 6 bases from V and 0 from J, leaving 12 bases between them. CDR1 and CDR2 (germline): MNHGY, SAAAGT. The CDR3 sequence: CASRRQAFSYEQYF. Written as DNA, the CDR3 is TGTGCCAGCAGGAGACAGGCTTTCTCCTACGAGCAGTACTTC.